This T cell receptor (beta chain) is from a study of blood T cell repertoires in COVID-19. Looking at the study overall: Samples representing acute and convalescent COVID-19 were sourced from the United States, Italy and Spain. Sources were T cells, B-cell-depleted T cells, or PBMCs; the material itself was cDNA or gDNA.

This clone was detected only once. The ends lost 9 bases at V and 5 bases at J; junction bases unmatched: 3. The CDR3 loop spans 13 amino acids. CDR1 is KGHDR and CDR2 is SFDVKD in the germline V gene. Original processing methods: By means of reference gene primer amplification, nucleated cell counts were estimated. The table came from immunoSEQ multiplex PCR; TCRdb's copy has only in-frame clones and leaves some out. D and trimming were read from the DNA, whereas the V and J calls and clone size are those reported in that table. The sample consists of 90,000 to 120,000 clones, 88% of them appearing once.

Sequencing was carried out using peripheral blood. The source is a man over 45 with active or convalescent COVID-19. The chain couples TRBV24-1 to TRBJ2-1; TRBD2 aligns across 10 bases. CDR3 bases: TGTGCCACCGGGACTAGCGCTAACAATGAGCAGTTCTTC. This gives the protein CATGTSANNEQFF.